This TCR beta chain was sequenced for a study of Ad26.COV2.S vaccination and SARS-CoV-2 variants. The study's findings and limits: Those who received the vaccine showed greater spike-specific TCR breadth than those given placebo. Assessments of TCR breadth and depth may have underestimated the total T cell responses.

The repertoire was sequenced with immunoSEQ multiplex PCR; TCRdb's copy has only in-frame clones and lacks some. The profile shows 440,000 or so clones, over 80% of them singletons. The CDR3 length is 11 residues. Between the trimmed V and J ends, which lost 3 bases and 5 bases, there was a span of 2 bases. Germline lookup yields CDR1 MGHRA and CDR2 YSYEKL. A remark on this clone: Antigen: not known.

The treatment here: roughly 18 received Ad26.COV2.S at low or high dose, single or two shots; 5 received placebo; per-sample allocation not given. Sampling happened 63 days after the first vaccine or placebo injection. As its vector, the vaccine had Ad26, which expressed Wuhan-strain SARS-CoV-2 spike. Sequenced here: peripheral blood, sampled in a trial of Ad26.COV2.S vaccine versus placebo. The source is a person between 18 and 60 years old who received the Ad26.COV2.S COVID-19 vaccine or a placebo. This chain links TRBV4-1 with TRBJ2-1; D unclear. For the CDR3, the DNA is TGCGCCAGCAGCCAGGACAATGAGCAGTTCTTC. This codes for CASSQDNEQFF.